This TCR beta chain was documented in a study of identical twins. Concerning this clonotype: Its antigen remains unidentified.

Study-wide findings and caveats: Models underestimated TCR alpha sharing (out-of-frame) in monozygotic twins.

The V and J ends lost 5 bases and 8 bases, in that order; junction bases with no gene match: 8. This CDR3 contains 14 residues. CDR1 and CDR2 (germline): ENHRY, SYGVKD. TCRdb used MiXCR to reprocess the 5' RACE reads, holding one entry per CDR3 protein. The repertoire holds 200,000 to 250,000 distinct CDR3 sequences, with 5.5% to 7.5% as singletons. These data also featured in a second study, about T cells expressing NK-cell markers. As that report states: Alpha-beta TCR T cells were the sole sorting target in several experiments, owing to an anti-gamma-delta TCR antibody. Also leading the CD3+CD56-NKG2C+ fraction in a handful of donors were these clonotypes. What remained unclear was the HCMV specificity of expanded NKG2C+ T cell clones.

Sequencing was carried out using CD8+ T cells sorted from blood. This sequence originates from a woman between 18 and 29 years old in good health. The chain uses TRBV10-3 and TRBJ2-1; 8 bases agree with TRBD2. DNA for the CDR3: TGTGCCATCAGTTCCGGACTAGCAATCGATGAGCAGTTCTTC. It yields the protein CAISSGLAIDEQFF.